These T cell receptor beta chains were read from a single sample in a study of B cell selection in AIRE deficiency. Clones were sequenced by immunoSEQ multiplex PCR, and TCRdb holds only the in-frame ones, with some missing. This repertoire shows tens of thousands of clones, around 97% found once; its top ten account for roughly 0.2%. Material: conventional CD4+ T cells sorted from PBMCs. The receptors derive from a human donor with AIRE deficiency. Each CDR3 is given with its conserved first and last residue. A D gene is named only where the DNA matches it firmly. Expanded clones get a size class; other rows say once, few or many, or leave the size out.

d_call	clone_size	v_call	j_call	cdr3_nt	cdr3_aa
-	-	TRBV5-5	TRBJ2-2	TGTGCCAGCAACCTGGACAGATCGGAGCTGTTTTTT	CASNLDRSELFF
TRBD1	-	TRBV27	TRBJ1-4	TGTGCCAGCAGAAACAGGGGGCGCGGGGAAAAACTGTTTTTT	CASRNRGRGEKLFF
-	-	TRBV19	TRBJ2-2	TGTGCCAGTAGTACCACTACGACCACCGGGGAGCTGTTTTTT	CASSTTTTTGELFF
TRBD2	-	TRBV7-3	TRBJ2-1	TGTGCCAGCAGCTTATCCGGGACTAGCGGTTATGAGCAGTTCTTC	CASSLSGTSGYEQFF
-	-	TRBV2	TRBJ2-5	TGTGCCAGCAGGGGGGGACAGTGGGAGACCCAGTACTTC	CASRGGQWETQYF
TRBD1	once	TRBV12-5	TRBJ2-2	TGTGCTAGTGGTTTGGGACAGGGGGCTTCCGGGGAGCTGTTTTTT	CASGLGQGASGELFF
TRBD2	-	TRBV4-1	TRBJ2-7	TGCGCCAGCAGCCAAGAACTAGCGGGAGGGCTGAGGGCCTACGAGCAGTACTTC	CASSQELAGGLRAYEQYF
TRBD2	-	TRBV25-1	TRBJ2-7	TGTGCCAGCAGTGAGTCTAGCGGGGGTAGCTACGAGCAGTACTTC	CASSESSGGSYEQYF
TRBD1	-	TRBV7-9	TRBJ1-4	TGTGCCAGCAGCTTAGGACAGGGCGGAGAAAAACTGTTTTTT	CASSLGQGGEKLFF
-	-	TRBV9	TRBJ2-2	TGTGCCAGCAGCGTAGACAGTAGCACCGGGGAGCTGTTTTTT	CASSVDSSTGELFF
-	-	TRBV20-1	TRBJ2-5	TGCAGTGCTAGACAGGGGGAGACCCAGTACTTC	CSARQGETQYF
-	-	TRBV7-5	TRBJ1-1	TGTGTCAGAAGCTTAGCTATCCGGAGGGGGCAGGATGAAGCTTTCTTT	CVRSLAIRRGQDEAFF
-	-	TRBV10-3	TRBJ1-5	TGTGCCATCAGCAAGGACAGACTCCAGCCCCAGCATTTT	CAISKDRLQPQHF
-	-	TRBV9	TRBJ2-3	TGTGCCAGCAGCGTGGGAACAGATACGCAGTATTTT	CASSVGTDTQYF
-	-	TRBV19	TRBJ1-4	TGTGCCAGTAGTACGCCGAGGTCCTTTTCAACTAATGAAAAACTGTTTTTT	CASSTPRSFSTNEKLFF
-	-	TRBV6-6	TRBJ1-5	TGTGCCAGCCAAGACAGGCCCAATCAGCCCCAGCATTTT	CASQDRPNQPQHF
-	-	TRBV5-1	TRBJ1-2	TGCGCCAGCACACGGGACCTGGTCGACTATGGCTACACCTTC	CASTRDLVDYGYTF
TRBD2	-	TRBV15	TRBJ2-7	TGTGCCACCAGGGAGCGGGACCCGGGCTACGAGCAGTACTTC	CATRERDPGYEQYF
-	-	TRBV6-5	TRBJ1-2	TGTGCCAGCAGTTTGGGCCCCTATGGCTACACCTTC	CASSLGPYGYTF
-	-	TRBV10-3	TRBJ2-7	TGTGCCACGTCCTGGACCGAGCTTTCCTACGAGCAGTACTTC	CATSWTELSYEQYF
-	-	TRBV28	TRBJ2-7	TGTGCCAGCAGAACCTTGGGGCGATACGAGCAGTACTTC	CASRTLGRYEQYF
-	-	TRBV4-1	TRBJ1-6	TGCGCCAGCAGCCAAGATGGCCAGAATCAAGGGAATTCACCCCTCCACTTT	CASSQDGQNQGNSPLHF
TRBD2	-	TRBV18	TRBJ2-1	TGTGCCAGCTCACCCCGGACTAGCGGGAGTAGTGATGAGCAGTTCTTC	CASSPRTSGSSDEQFF
-	-	TRBV5-5	TRBJ1-4	TGTGCCAGCAGCTTGTGGCTGGACAGCGAAAATGAAAAACTGTTTTTT	CASSLWLDSENEKLFF
-	once	TRBV2	TRBJ1-2	TGTGCCACGAAGCCCAGGGGCGCGGGCTACACCTTC	CATKPRGAGYTF
-	-	TRBV14	TRBJ2-4	TGTGCCAGCAGCCAAGACAGGGGGACTCTAGCCAAAAACATTCAGTACTTC	CASSQDRGTLAKNIQYF
-	-	TRBV5-6	TRBJ1-6	TGTGCCAGCAGCTTGGCCAGGGGTTCACGGAATTCACCCCTCCACTTT	CASSLARGSRNSPLHF
TRBD1	-	TRBV27	TRBJ2-6	TGTGCCAGCAGTTTATCGGGACAGGGGGCGTTTGTGCGGGCCAACGTCCTGACTTTC	CASSLSGQGAFVRANVLTF
-	-	TRBV19	TRBJ1-5	TGTGCCAGTAGTATGACAGGATATAGCAATCAGCCCCAGCATTTT	CASSMTGYSNQPQHF
TRBD1	once	TRBV5-1	TRBJ1-2	TGCGCCAGCAGCTGGGGGACAGCTACTAACTATGGCTACACCTTC	CASSWGTATNYGYTF
-	-	TRBV30	TRBJ1-5	TGTGCCTGGAGCGGACAGCTAGGCTCCACTAGCAATCAGCCCCAGCATTTT	CAWSGQLGSTSNQPQHF
-	-	TRBV5-1	TRBJ2-1	TGCGCCAGCAGCCAACCTGCGTTCGATGAGCAGTTCTTC	CASSQPAFDEQFF
-	-	TRBV19	TRBJ1-4	TGTGCCAGTAGTATATTACCCCAAAGCGGGGGTGAAAAACTGTTTTTT	CASSILPQSGGEKLFF
TRBD2	-	TRBV18	TRBJ2-5	TGTGCCAGCTCACCGTCGTGGTCCGAGGGACTAGCGGGAGTGGGACAAGAGACCCAGTACTTC	CASSPSWSEGLAGVGQETQYF
TRBD2	-	TRBV19	TRBJ2-3	TGTGCCAGTAGGAGGACGACGCCCCCACCTAGCGGGAGACGTGATACGCAGTATTTT	CASRRTTPPPSGRRDTQYF
-	-	TRBV21-1	TRBJ2-7	TGTGCCAGCAGTCGGCTACACGTGTTAGACGAGCAGTACTTC	CASSRLHVLDEQYF
-	-	TRBV5-4	TRBJ2-2	TGTGCCAGCAGCTTGGGGGTCGGCACCGGGGAGCTGTTTTTT	CASSLGVGTGELFF
-	-	TRBV5-8	TRBJ2-3	TGTGCCAGCAGCTTGGCGGTGGGGGCCACAGATACGCAGTATTTT	CASSLAVGATDTQYF
TRBD1	-	TRBV10-3	TRBJ1-3	TGTGCCTCCTTGGACAGGGACTTTGGAAACACCATATATTTT	CASLDRDFGNTIYF
TRBD2	-	TRBV11-3	TRBJ2-7	TGTGCCAGCAGCTTAGGGCAAGCGGGGGGGTCCTACGAGCAGTACTTC	CASSLGQAGGSYEQYF
-	-	TRBV5-8	TRBJ2-1	TGTGCCAGCAGCTTGGAGATCCCTCCCTACAATGAGCAGTTCTTC	CASSLEIPPYNEQFF
-	-	TRBV28	TRBJ1-1	TGTGCCAGCAGTCCCTTAGGGGGGGTTAAGGCTGAAGCTTTCTTT	CASSPLGGVKAEAFF